The 8 T cell receptor beta chains presented below share a single source sample, sequenced in a study of OX40 agonist ivuxolimab in advanced cancers. The protocol was immunoSEQ multiplex PCR, while the TCRdb copy is restricted to in-frame clones and leaves out a portion. This table holds approximately 70,000 clones, about 93% found once. Sequencing was performed on CD4+ or CD8+ T cells sorted from blood, taken in a trial of the OX40 agonist ivuxolimab. Receptor source: an adult with an advanced solid tumor such as melanoma, head and neck, liver or kidney cancer.

J is TRBJ2-3 and V is TRBV7-2, with D hard to call. The germline gives CDR1 SGHTA, CDR2 FQGNSA. This CDR3 spans 15 amino acids. The V and J ends lost 7 bases and 2 bases respectively, with 16 bases between them. The CDR3 protein is CASKQLSTSTDTQYF. CDR3 DNA: TGTGCCAGCAAACAGTTGAGTACCTCCACAGATACGCAGTATTTT.

V and J are TRBV10-3 and TRBJ2-1; 8 nucleotides agree with TRBD2. Germline trimming cut 3 bases from V and 7 bases from J; bases unmatched to any gene: 8. The CDR3 length is 15 residues. The germline CDR1 and CDR2 sequences are ENHRY and SYGVKD. Here the CDR3 reads CAISDFGRARNEQFF. Here the CDR3 DNA reads TGTGCCATCAGTGATTTCGGGAGGGCGCGGAATGAGCAGTTCTTC.

The V and J genes are TRBV28 and TRBJ2-1, with D unclear. V lost 5 bases to trimming and J lost 4 bases, with 9 bases between them. This CDR3 spans 13 amino acids. Germline V gene sequence: CDR1 MDHEN, CDR2 SYDVKM. CDR3 DNA: TGTGCCAGCAGTCCCGGATCGTACAATGAGCAGTTCTTC. This gives the protein CASSPGSYNEQFF.

The J gene is TRBJ2-4, the V gene TRBV29-1, with 7 bases fitting TRBD1. V lost 4 bases to trimming and J lost 8 bases; unmatched junction nucleotides: 8. The CDR3 runs to 13 residues. Looked up from germline, CDR1 is SQVTM and CDR2 is ANQGSEA. The DNA of the CDR3 is TGCAGCGTTGGGGCCAGGGGGAGTGACATTCAGTACTTC. Encoded protein: CSVGARGSDIQYF.

The chain employs TRBV9 and TRBJ2-3, with D unclear. The germline V gene encodes CDR1 SGDLS and CDR2 YYNGEE. The V gene lost 0 bases and the J gene lost 1 base, with 9 bases spanning the gap. The CDR3 length is 15 residues. CDR3 protein: CASSVGGGRTDTQYF. The DNA of the CDR3 is TGTGCCAGCAGCGTAGGAGGCGGCCGCACAGATACGCAGTATTTT.

The rearrangement joins TRBV2 to TRBJ2-2; D call uncertain. V was trimmed by 10 bases and J by 8 bases, leaving 14 bases between them. The CDR3 loop spans 12 amino acids. Germline V gene lookup returns CDR1 SNHLY and CDR2 FYNNEI. CDR3 bases: TGTGCCACCAATCCTCCAGTGGGGGAGCTGTTTTTT. This codes for CATNPPVGELFF.

The CDR3 sequence: CASSLGYQETQYF. The CDR3 DNA sequence: TGTGCCAGCAGCTTAGGATACCAAGAGACCCAGTACTTC. The chain is built from TRBV5-5 and TRBJ2-5; no clear D gene. The CDR3 contains 13 residues. Germline loops: CDR1 SGHKS, CDR2 YYEKEE (reference sequence). The V and J ends lost 2 bases and 0 bases respectively, with 5 bases between them.

This chain links TRBV7-9 with TRBJ2-5, with 7 bases aligning to TRBD1. The germline CDR1 and CDR2 sequences are SEHNR and FQNEAQ (reference sequence). The ends lost 5 bases at V and 3 bases at J; junction bases unmatched: 15. The CDR3 is 17 amino acids. The CDR3 bases are TGTGCCAGCAGCCAGGAAGGGGGCAACCTTTTTGAAGAGACCCAGTACTTC. Protein: CASSQEGGNLFEETQYF.